Sequencing of this T cell receptor (beta chain) was carried out in a study of blood T cell repertoires in COVID-19. Whole-study context: Samples taken during acute and convalescent COVID-19 were collected in the United States, Italy and Spain. PBMCs, B-cell-depleted T cells, or T cells were the source of the cDNA or gDNA that made up the material.

Per the original methods: Reference gene primers were amplified, and this amplification served to estimate nucleated cell counts. Data came from immunoSEQ multiplex PCR; TCRdb stores just in-frame clones and leaves some out. V and J calls and clone size are those listed in that table; D and trimming were worked out from the DNA. The sample carries over 200,000 clones, 88% recorded once. The CDR3 sequence is 17 residues long. The TCR originated in a man in his 60s who had recovered from COVID-19. The sample comprised peripheral blood. V and J are TRBV12-2 and TRBJ2-7; TRBD1, the D gene given by the table, was not confirmed from the DNA. TRBV12-2 is a known pseudogene. DNA for the CDR3: TGTGCAAGTCGCTTAGTACGGGGACAGGGGGAAACATACGAGCAGTACTTC. This codes for CASRLVRGQGETYEQYF.